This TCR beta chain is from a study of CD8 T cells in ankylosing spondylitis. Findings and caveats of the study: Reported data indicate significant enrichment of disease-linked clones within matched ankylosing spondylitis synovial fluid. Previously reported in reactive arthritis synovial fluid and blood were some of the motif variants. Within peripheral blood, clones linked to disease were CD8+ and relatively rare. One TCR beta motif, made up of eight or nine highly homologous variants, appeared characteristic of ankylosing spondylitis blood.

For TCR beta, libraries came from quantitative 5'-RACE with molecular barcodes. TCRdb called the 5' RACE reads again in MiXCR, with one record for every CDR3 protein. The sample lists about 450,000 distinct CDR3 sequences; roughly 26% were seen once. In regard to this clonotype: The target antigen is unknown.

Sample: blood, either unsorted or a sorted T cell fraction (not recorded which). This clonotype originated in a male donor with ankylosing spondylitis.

The CDR3 spells CSAFSTSGSETQYF. In DNA form, the CDR3 reads TGCAGTGCTTTCTCTACTAGCGGGAGCGAGACCCAGTACTTC. The chain employs TRBV20-1 and TRBJ2-5; 11 nucleotides align to TRBD2. The germline V gene encodes CDR1 DFQATT and CDR2 SNEGSKA (reference sequence). With V trimmed by 5 bases and J by 5 bases, 7 bases remained unmatched. This CDR3 is 14 amino acids long.